The next 14 T cell receptor beta chains were all read from a single sample in a study of cytomegalovirus exposure and HLA in healthy donors. PCR employed 60 Vbeta and 13 Jbeta primers. TCRdb's copy holds only in-frame clones and misses some; the assay was immunoSEQ multiplex PCR. The sample carries 150,000 or so clones, approximately 71% recorded once. The source material was PBMCs. The receptors stem from a man aged 40-49 years in good health and CMV-seronegative.

This clone was recorded only once. The V call is TRBV19, the J call TRBJ2-7, with TRBD1 identical over 7 bases. There are 14 residues in the CDR3. CDR1 is LNHDA, CDR2 SQIVND, per germline (reference sequence). The trim removed 5 bases at V and 2 bases at J, leaving 6 bases unmatched. Here the CDR3 DNA reads TGTGCCAGTAGTTCTCTGACAGGGCCCTACGAGCAGTACTTC. Amino acid sequence: CASSSLTGPYEQYF.

The CDR3 nucleotides are TGTGCCAGCAGCTTAGACCAGACCTACGAGCAGTACTTC. Translating gives CASSLDQTYEQYF. The chain combines TRBV11-2 with TRBJ2-7; D unclear. This CDR3 contains 13 residues. V was trimmed by 0 bases and J by 2 bases, leaving 5 bases between them. Germline V gene data show CDR1 as SGHAT and CDR2 as FQNNGV.

The chain carries TRBV4-3 and TRBJ2-1; 10 nucleotides agree with TRBD1. V lost 1 base, J lost 3 bases, and 0 bases stayed unmatched. This CDR3 region has 15 residues. Per germline, CDR1 LGHNA and CDR2 YSLEER. CDR3 region: CASSQGTGGYNEQFF. Here the CDR3 DNA reads TGCGCCAGCAGCCAAGGGACAGGGGGCTACAATGAGCAGTTCTTC.

The V gene is TRBV5-3, the J gene TRBJ1-2; 11 bases align to TRBD1. TRBV5-3 is sorted into the ORF group, with uncertain function. Trimming removed 4 bases from V and 4 bases from J; junction bases left unmatched: 9. The CDR3 runs to 16 residues. CDR3 amino acids: CARSINQGQGVYGYTF. In DNA, the CDR3 is TGTGCCAGAAGCATTAATCAGGGACAGGGGGTCTATGGCTACACCTTC.

Concerning this clone: Other DNA sequences of this sample code for an identical CDR3. The chain uses TRBV11-3 and TRBJ2-1, with TRBD1 as a possible D gene (5 bases). V was trimmed by 8 bases and J by 4 bases, leaving 21 bases between them. Germline lookup yields CDR1 SGHNT and CDR2 YENEEA. This CDR3 region has 16 residues. CDR3 amino acids: CASGQGQGLTYNEQFF. In DNA, the CDR3 is TGTGCCAGCGGGCAAGGGCAGGGCCTGACTTACAATGAGCAGTTCTTC.

The chain is built from TRBV19 and TRBJ1-4, with 10 bases fitting TRBD1. Germline CDR1 LNHDA, CDR2 SQIVND (reference sequence). The CDR3 is made up of 17 amino acids. J was trimmed by 8 bases and V by 2 bases; bases with no gene match: 11. CDR3 nucleotide sequence: TGTGCCAGTAGTATAACTCCGGGACAGGGGCAAAACGAAAAACTGTTTTTT. It translates to CASSITPGQGQNEKLFF.

The gene calls are TRBV5-1 and TRBJ2-7, with TRBD1 matching over 9 bases. CDR1 and CDR2 (germline): SGHRS, YFSETQ. J was trimmed by 6 bases and V by 5 bases; bases with no gene match: 15. CDR3 length equals 16 residues. The CDR3 is CASSPQSGQGIFEQYF. CDR3 sequence (DNA): TGCGCCAGCAGTCCCCAGTCGGGACAGGGTATATTCGAGCAGTACTTC.

This chain connects TRBV5-6 to TRBJ1-2, with a possible D match to TRBD1 (6 bases). CDR1 is SGHDT and CDR2 is YYEEEE in the germline V gene. The CDR3 runs 18 residues. Trimming pared 0 bases from V and 4 bases from J, leaving 22 bases between. The CDR3 here is CASSLERGGIASFYGYTF. CDR3 coding DNA: TGTGCCAGCAGCTTGGAAAGGGGGGGAATAGCTTCCTTCTATGGCTACACCTTC. The full variable domain, with the rest looked up from reference TRBV5-6 and TRBJ1-2, is DAGVTQSPTHLIKTRGQQVTLRCSPKSGHDTVSWYQQALGQGPQFIFQYYEEEERQRGNFPDRFSGHQFPNYSSELNVNALLLGDSALYLCASSLERGGIASFYGYTFGSGTRLTVV.

The chain employs TRBV5-1 and TRBJ1-5; D gene uncertain. This CDR3 region has 15 residues. V was clipped by 4 bases and J by 3 bases, with 14 bases between them. Germline loops: CDR1 SGHRS, CDR2 YFSETQ. The CDR3 reads CASSPTGGFNQPQHF. The CDR3 coding sequence is TGCGCCAGCAGCCCGACCGGAGGGTTCAATCAGCCCCAGCATTTT.

The rearrangement links TRBV29-1 to TRBJ1-2, with 10 bases fitting TRBD1. Trimming took 6 bases from V and 4 from J; bases not matched to a gene: 5. Germline CDR1 is SQVTM and CDR2 is ANQGSEA. This CDR3 has 13 residues. CDR3 DNA: TGCAGCGTACGGGACAGGGGAGTCTATGGCTACACCTTC. It is translated as CSVRDRGVYGYTF.

The V and J genes are TRBV9 and TRBJ2-5; 9 bases map to TRBD1. The J call may be mistaken, given a closer DNA end match to TRBJ2-7. The CDR3 runs 14 residues. CDR1 and CDR2 (germline): SGDLS, YYNGEE. The CDR3 is CASSARDRAYEQYF. In DNA, the CDR3 is TGTGCCAGCAGCGCCCGGGACAGGGCCTACGAGCAGTACTTC.

This chain joins TRBV19 and TRBJ2-3; 15 bases agree with TRBD2. With V trimmed by 6 bases and J by 4 bases, 11 bases remained unmatched. Germline CDR1 reads LNHDA; CDR2 reads SQIVND (reference sequence). The length of the CDR3 is 18 residues. The chain's CDR3 is CASSLGTSGGLGADTQYF. CDR3 nucleotides: TGTGCCAGTAGCCTCGGGACTAGCGGGGGGCTGGGCGCAGATACGCAGTATTTT. Drawing the rest from reference TRBV19 and TRBJ2-3, the complete variable domain is DGGITQSPKYLFRKEGQNVTLSCEQNLNHDAMYWYRQDPGQGLRLIYYSQIVNDFQKGDIAEGYSVSREKKESFPLTVTSAQKNPTAFYLCASSLGTSGGLGADTQYFGPGTRLTVL.

V and J are TRBV5-1 and TRBJ1-5; 10 bases match TRBD1. This CDR3 comprises 16 residues. The trim removed 4 bases at V and 4 bases at J, leaving 8 bases unmatched. Germline V lookup: CDR1 SGHRS, CDR2 YFSETQ. CDR3 nucleotides: TGCGCCAGCAGCGTATCCGGGACAGGGGTAAATCAGCCCCAGCATTTT. The encoded protein is CASSVSGTGVNQPQHF.

V gene TRBV7-3 combines with J gene TRBJ1-1; D gene uncertain. The CDR3 length is 15 residues. Trimming cost V 1 base and J 0 bases, with 9 bases left between them. Germline assignment: CDR1 SGHTA and CDR2 FQGTGA. The CDR3 reads CASSLRGPLNTEAFF. CDR3 nucleotides: TGTGCCAGCAGCTTAAGAGGTCCGTTGAACACTGAAGCTTTCTTT.